The 13 T cell receptor beta chains listed next were all sequenced from one sample in a study of CD8+CD57+ T cells in acquired aplastic anemia. Using genomic DNA as the template, TCR beta VDJ and CDR3 profiling was carried out. TCRdb used MiXCR to reprocess the reads, holding one entry per CDR3 protein. The profile shows roughly 58,000 distinct CDR3 sequences, about 50% of them singletons. Sequencing was done on a sample of sorted CD4+, CD8+, or CD8+CD57+ T cells (not recorded which) from PBMCs. Receptor source: a human donor in good health, serving as a control.

The V gene is TRBV29-1, the J gene TRBJ1-2; TRBD1 matches 7 bases. Per the germline V gene, CDR1 is SQVTM and CDR2 is ANQGSEA. J lost 4 bases, V lost 8 bases, and 16 bases had no gene match. This CDR3 is 15 amino acids long. The CDR3 coding sequence is TGCAGCAGTTTCCAGGCCGGGACAGTACCCTATGGCTACACCTTC. The encoded protein is CSSFQAGTVPYGYTF.

In this sample, this clonotype turned up once. The J gene is TRBJ2-3, the V gene TRBV20-1, with D maybe TRBD2 (5 bases). CDR3 size: 16 residues. Trimming pared 3 bases from V and 0 bases from J, leaving 16 bases between. The germline gives CDR1 DFQATT, CDR2 SNEGSKA (reference sequence). Here the CDR3 reads CSARDPLGGSTDTQYF. DNA of the CDR3: TGCAGTGCTAGGGACCCTCTCGGCGGGAGCACAGATACGCAGTATTTT.

This clonotype was recorded a few times. The V and J genes are TRBV24-1 and TRBJ2-3, with 12 nucleotides matching TRBD2. V lost 8 bases and J lost 6; bases outside the gene matches: 5. The CDR3 length is 14 residues. CDR1 and CDR2 from the germline V gene are KGHDR and SFDVKD. The CDR3 spells CATTSGRASDTQYF. CDR3 DNA sequence: TGTGCCACCACTAGCGGGAGGGCCTCGGATACGCAGTATTTT.

The V and J genes are TRBV2 and TRBJ1-1; D uncertain. The CDR3 loop spans 13 amino acids. Trimming took off 3 bases at V and 2 bases at J, with 7 bases between the two ends. Germline loops: CDR1 SNHLY, CDR2 FYNNEI. The CDR3 loop is CASSDYGNTEAFF. CDR3 sequence (DNA): TGTGCCAGCAGTGACTATGGAAACACTGAAGCTTTCTTT. The complete variable domain, with remaining parts taken from reference TRBV2 and TRBJ1-1, reads EPEVTQTPSHQVTQMGQEVILRCVPISNHLYFYWYRQILGQKVEFLVSFYNNEISEKSEIFDDQFSVERPDGSNFTLKIRSTKLEDSAMYFCASSDYGNTEAFFGQGTRLTVV.

This clonotype was counted many times. CDR3 residues: CASSSAIGVSYEQYF. The CDR3 DNA reads as TGTGCCAGCAGCTCTGCCATTGGCGTTTCCTACGAGCAGTACTTC. The rearrangement joins TRBV5-4 to TRBJ2-7; no definite D call. Germline loops: CDR1 SGHNT, CDR2 YYREEE (reference sequence). The V gene lost 3 bases and the J gene lost 1 base, with 14 bases spanning the gap. This CDR3 region has 15 residues.

This clonotype is termed medium-sized. The chain employs TRBV25-1 and TRBJ2-1; 10 nucleotides agree with TRBD2. The CDR3 is made up of 17 amino acids. V shed 3 bases and J 3 bases; nucleotides not matched to a gene: 8. The germline V gene has CDR1 MGHDK and CDR2 SYGVNS. Here the CDR3 DNA reads TGTGCCAGCAGTGATACTAGCGGGATACGGCTCTACAATGAGCAGTTCTTC. This sequence encodes CASSDTSGIRLYNEQFF.

The rearrangement joins TRBV19 to TRBJ2-7, with D perhaps TRBD1 (7 bases). V lost 5 bases, J lost 0 bases, and 14 bases lay in between. Germline-derived CDR1 and CDR2 are LNHDA and SQIVND (reference sequence). The CDR3 spans 15 residues. The CDR3 nucleotides read TGTGCCAGTAGTTTTGGGGGGACAGCCTCCTACGAGCAGTACTTC. Translating it yields CASSFGGTASYEQYF.

The rearrangement joins TRBV2 to TRBJ2-7; 8 bases align to TRBD1. Germline assignment: CDR1 SNHLY and CDR2 FYNNEI. CDR3 length equals 13 residues. The V gene end was trimmed by 6 bases and the J gene end by 2 bases; junction bases not matched to a gene: 3. Here the CDR3 reads CASRKQGAYEQYF. DNA of the CDR3: TGTGCCAGCAGGAAACAGGGGGCCTACGAGCAGTACTTC. The variable domain in full, completed from reference TRBV2 and TRBJ2-7, reads EPEVTQTPSHQVTQMGQEVILRCVPISNHLYFYWYRQILGQKVEFLVSFYNNEISEKSEIFDDQFSVERPDGSNFTLKIRSTKLEDSAMYFCASRKQGAYEQYFGPGTRLTVT.

This clonotype was picked up many times. The rearrangement joins TRBV6-1 to TRBJ2-1; 8 bases match TRBD2. The V and J ends lost 7 bases and 0 bases, in that order; junction bases with no gene match: 5. There are 15 residues in the CDR3. Germline assignment: CDR1 MNHNS and CDR2 SASEGT. The CDR3 DNA reads as TGTGCCAGCACCATACTAGCGGACTCCTACAATGAGCAGTTCTTC. Translating gives CASTILADSYNEQFF.

The chain is built from TRBV24-1 and TRBJ1-5; TRBD1 aligns across 8 bases. Germline trimming cut 11 bases from V and 3 bases from J; bases unmatched to any gene: 17. CDR3 size: 17 residues. Germline CDR1 is KGHDR and CDR2 is SFDVKD. Here the CDR3 reads CASSVAGGQDLNQPQHF. The CDR3, as DNA: TGTGCCAGCAGCGTAGCAGGGGGACAGGACCTCAATCAGCCCCAGCATTTT.

This rearrangement joins TRBV5-1 to TRBJ1-2; tentative D call: TRBD1 (5 bases). Per germline, CDR1 SGHRS and CDR2 YFSETQ. The CDR3 has 16 amino acids. The V end lost 3 bases, the J end lost 4 bases, and 19 bases lay between the germline ends. CDR3 region: CASSSGAGDLLYGYTF. The CDR3 coding sequence is TGCGCCAGCAGCTCTGGGGCAGGTGATTTACTCTATGGCTACACCTTC.

The rearrangement links TRBV5-1 to TRBJ2-5; D not resolved. The CDR3 covers 14 residues. In germline, CDR1 is SGHRS, CDR2 YFSETQ. V lost 0 bases to trimming and J lost 1 base, with 7 bases between them. The CDR3 bases are TGCGCCAGCAGCTTGGCAACGTTCCAAGAGACCCAGTACTTC. The encoded protein is CASSLATFQETQYF.

Details on this clonotype: The CDR3 ends on some other residue instead of the conserved phenylalanine or tryptophan, so this is likely a read error. The chain carries TRBV18 and TRBJ1-5; 7 bases agree with TRBD1. This CDR3 has 16 residues. The germline gives CDR1 KGHSH, CDR2 LQKENI. With 4 bases clipped from V and 4 bases from J, the junction kept 10 bases outside the gene matches. CDR3 amino acids: CASSHKPGQLNQPQHL. CDR3 DNA sequence: TGTGCCAGCTCACATAAACCGGGACAGCTAAATCAGCCCCAGCATCTT.